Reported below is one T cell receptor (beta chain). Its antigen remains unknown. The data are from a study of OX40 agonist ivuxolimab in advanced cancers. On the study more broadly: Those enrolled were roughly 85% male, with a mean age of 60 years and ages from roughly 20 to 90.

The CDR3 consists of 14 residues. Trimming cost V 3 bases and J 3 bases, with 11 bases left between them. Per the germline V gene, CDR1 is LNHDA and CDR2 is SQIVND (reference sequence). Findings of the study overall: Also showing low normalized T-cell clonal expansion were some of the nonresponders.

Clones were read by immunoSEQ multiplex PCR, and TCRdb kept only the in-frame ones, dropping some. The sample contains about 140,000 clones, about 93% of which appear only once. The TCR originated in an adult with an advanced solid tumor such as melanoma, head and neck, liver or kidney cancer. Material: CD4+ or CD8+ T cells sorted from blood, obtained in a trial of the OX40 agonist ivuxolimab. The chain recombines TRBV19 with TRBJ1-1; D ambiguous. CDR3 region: CASSIAVRDTEAFF. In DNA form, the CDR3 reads TGTGCCAGTAGTATCGCCGTCAGAGACACTGAAGCTTTCTTT.